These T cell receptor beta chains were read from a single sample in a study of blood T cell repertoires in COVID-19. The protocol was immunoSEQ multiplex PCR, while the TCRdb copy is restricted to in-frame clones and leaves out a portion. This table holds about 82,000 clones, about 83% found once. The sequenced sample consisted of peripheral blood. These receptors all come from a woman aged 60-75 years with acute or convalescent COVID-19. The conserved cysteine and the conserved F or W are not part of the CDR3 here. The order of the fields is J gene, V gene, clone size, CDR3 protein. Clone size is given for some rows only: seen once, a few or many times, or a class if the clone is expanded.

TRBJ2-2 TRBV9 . ASSGGARGWAGELF
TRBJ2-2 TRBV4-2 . ASSQDPVNTGELF
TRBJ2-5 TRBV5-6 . ASSLVLASLQETQY
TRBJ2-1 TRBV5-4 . ASSRQGGRDEQF
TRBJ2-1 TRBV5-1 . ASSLVASGYNEQF
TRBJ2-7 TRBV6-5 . ASRGGTSLDYEQY
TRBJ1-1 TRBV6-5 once ASTARGDTEAF
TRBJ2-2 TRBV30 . AWTGLSNTGELF
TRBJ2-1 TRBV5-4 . ASSLGLAGRPYNEQF
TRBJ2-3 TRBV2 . ASLNTDTQY
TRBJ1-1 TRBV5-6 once ASSTGTGTNTEAF
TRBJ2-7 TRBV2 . ASRVYLIGGYEQY
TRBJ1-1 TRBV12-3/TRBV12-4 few ASSLTGRTEAF
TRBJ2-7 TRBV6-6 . ASSYSQGTYEQY
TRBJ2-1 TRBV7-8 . ASSLSPGSYNEQF
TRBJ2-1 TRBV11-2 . ASSLGGAGETYNEQF
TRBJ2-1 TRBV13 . ASSPRSRGRSYNEQF
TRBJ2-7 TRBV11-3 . ASSLAGASSYEQY
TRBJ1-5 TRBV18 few ASSPSGGDQPQH
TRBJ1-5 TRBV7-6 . ASSPALGNQPQH
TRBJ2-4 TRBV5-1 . ASSSTHGGNIQY
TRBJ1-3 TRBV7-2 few ASSLFAGTGNSGNTIY
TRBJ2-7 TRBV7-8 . ASSRDSTLTLSYEQY